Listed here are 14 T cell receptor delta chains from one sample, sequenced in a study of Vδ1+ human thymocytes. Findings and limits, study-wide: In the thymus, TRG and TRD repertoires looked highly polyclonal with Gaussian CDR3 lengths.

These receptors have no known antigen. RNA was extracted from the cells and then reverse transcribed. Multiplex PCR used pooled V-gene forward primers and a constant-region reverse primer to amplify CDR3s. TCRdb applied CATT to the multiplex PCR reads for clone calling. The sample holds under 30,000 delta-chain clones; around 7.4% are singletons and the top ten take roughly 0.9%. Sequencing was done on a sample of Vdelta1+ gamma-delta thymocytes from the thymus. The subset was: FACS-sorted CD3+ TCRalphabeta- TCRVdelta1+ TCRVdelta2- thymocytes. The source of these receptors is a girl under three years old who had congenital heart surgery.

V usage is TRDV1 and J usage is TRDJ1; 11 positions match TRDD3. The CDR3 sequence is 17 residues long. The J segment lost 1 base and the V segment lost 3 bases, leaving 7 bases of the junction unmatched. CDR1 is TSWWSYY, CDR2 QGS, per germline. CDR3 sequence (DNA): TGTGCTCTTGGGGAGTCTTCTGGGGGATACCTCACCGATAAACTCATCTTT. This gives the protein CALGESSGGYLTDKLIF.

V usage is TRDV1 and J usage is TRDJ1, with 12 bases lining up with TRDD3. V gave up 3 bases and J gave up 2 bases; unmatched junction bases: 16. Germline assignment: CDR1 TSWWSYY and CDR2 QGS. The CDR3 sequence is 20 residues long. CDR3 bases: TGTGCTCTTGGGGACTGGAACTCGTCCCCCTGGGGGATACGAACCGATAAACTCATCTTT. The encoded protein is CALGDWNSSPWGIRTDKLIF.

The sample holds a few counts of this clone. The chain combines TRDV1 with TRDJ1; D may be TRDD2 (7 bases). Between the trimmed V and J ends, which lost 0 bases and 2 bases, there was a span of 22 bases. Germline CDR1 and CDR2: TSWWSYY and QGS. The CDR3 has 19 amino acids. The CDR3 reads CALGELRIPTWIPTDKLIF. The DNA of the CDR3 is TGTGCTCTTGGGGAACTCCGTATTCCTACATGGATACCTACCGATAAACTCATCTTT.

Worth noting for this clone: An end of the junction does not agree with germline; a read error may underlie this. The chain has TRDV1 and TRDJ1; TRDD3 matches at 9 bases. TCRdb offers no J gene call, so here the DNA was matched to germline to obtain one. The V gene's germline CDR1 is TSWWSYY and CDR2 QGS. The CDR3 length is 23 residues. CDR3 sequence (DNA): TGTGCTCTCGGGGAAGCTGTTGGGGCGTCCGTACGGGAACCTGGGGGATTAGCCGATAAACTCATCTTT. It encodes CALGEAVGASVREPGGLADKLIF.

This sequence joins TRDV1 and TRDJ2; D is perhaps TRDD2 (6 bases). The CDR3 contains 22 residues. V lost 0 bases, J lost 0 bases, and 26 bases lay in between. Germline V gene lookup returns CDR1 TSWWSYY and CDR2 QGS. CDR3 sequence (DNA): TGTGCTCTTGGGGAACTACGGCCTTCCCATCCTTACTGGAAGGCTTTGACAGCACAACTCTTCTTT. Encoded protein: CALGELRPSHPYWKALTAQLFF.

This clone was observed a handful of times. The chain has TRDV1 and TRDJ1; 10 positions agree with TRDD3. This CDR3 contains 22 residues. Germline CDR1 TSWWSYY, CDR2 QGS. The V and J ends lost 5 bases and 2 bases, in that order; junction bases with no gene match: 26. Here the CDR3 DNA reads TGTGCTCTTGGGAGATCGATTCTTCCTACACCTCTTTGGGGGATACAAACCGATAAACTCATCTTT. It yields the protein CALGRSILPTPLWGIQTDKLIF.

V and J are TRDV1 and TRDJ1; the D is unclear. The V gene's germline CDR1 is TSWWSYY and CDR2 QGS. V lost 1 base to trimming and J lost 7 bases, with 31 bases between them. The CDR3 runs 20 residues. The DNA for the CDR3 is TGTGCTCTTGGGGAACCAAGCCCCCGTTCCCGCGACGAGGGTAGAGGTAAACTCATCTTT. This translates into CALGEPSPRSRDEGRGKLIF.

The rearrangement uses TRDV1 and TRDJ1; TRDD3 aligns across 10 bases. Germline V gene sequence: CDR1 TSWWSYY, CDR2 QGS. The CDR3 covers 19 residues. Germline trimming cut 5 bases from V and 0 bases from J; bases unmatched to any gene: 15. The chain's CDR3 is CALGTLTFITGGYTDKLIF. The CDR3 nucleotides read TGTGCTCTTGGGACCCTAACATTTATTACTGGGGGATACACCGATAAACTCATCTTT.

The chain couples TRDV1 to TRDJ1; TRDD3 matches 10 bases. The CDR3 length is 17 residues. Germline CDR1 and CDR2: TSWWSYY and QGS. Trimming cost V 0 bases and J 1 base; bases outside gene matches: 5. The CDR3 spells CALGELYDWGITDKLIF. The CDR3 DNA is TGTGCTCTTGGGGAACTCTACGACTGGGGGATCACCGATAAACTCATCTTT.

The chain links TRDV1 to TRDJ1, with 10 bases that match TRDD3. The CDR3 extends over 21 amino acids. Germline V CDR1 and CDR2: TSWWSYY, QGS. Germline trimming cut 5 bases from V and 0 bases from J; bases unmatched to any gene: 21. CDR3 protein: CALGTFHKGGYAFLNTDKLIF. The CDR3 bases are TGTGCTCTTGGGACCTTCCATAAAGGGGGATACGCCTTCTTGAACACCGATAAACTCATCTTT.

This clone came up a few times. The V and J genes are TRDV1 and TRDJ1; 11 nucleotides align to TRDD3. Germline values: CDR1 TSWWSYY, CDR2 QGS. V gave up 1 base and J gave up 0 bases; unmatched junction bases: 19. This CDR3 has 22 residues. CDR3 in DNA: TGTGCTCTTGGGGAACCATCAATCCTGGACTGGGGGATAAGGACGTACACCGATAAACTCATCTTT. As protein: CALGEPSILDWGIRTYTDKLIF.

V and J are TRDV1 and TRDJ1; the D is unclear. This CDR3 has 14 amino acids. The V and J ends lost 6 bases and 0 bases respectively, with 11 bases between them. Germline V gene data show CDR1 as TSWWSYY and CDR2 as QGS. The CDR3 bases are TGTGCTCTTGGTATTACGGCGTACACCGATAAACTCATCTTT. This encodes CALGITAYTDKLIF.

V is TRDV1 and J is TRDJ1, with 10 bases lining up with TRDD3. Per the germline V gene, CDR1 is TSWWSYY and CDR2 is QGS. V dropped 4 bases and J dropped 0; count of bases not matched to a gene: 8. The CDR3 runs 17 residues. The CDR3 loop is CALGARPGGYHTDKLIF. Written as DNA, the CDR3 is TGTGCTCTTGGGGCCCGTCCTGGGGGATATCACACCGATAAACTCATCTTT.

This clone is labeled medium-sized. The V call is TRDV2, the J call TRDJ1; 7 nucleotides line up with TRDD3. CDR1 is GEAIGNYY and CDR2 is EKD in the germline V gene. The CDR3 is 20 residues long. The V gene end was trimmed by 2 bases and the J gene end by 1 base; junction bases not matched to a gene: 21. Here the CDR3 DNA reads TGTGCCTGTGACAAAAGCCCGTACTGGCTGGGGGCCCTATCCACCGATAAACTCATCTTT. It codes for CACDKSPYWLGALSTDKLIF.